This T cell receptor (beta chain) appears in the sequencing data of a study of blood T cell repertoires in COVID-19. Study-wide context: T cells, B-cell-depleted T cells, or PBMCs supplied cDNA or gDNA.

Assay used: immunoSEQ multiplex PCR; TCRdb lists only in-frame clones, some missing. The sample lists over 60,000 clones; 82% were seen once. This clonotype originated in a human donor in a cohort sampled during active COVID-19. The sequenced sample consisted of peripheral blood.

CDR3 nucleotides: TGTGCCAGTAGTCTGAGGACAGGAGATCCTTATAGCAATCAGCCCCAGCATTTT. This gives the protein CASSLRTGDPYSNQPQHF. The chain couples TRBV19 to TRBJ1-5, with TRBD1 matching 7 bases. CDR3 length equals 18 residues. With V trimmed by 5 bases and J by 0 bases, 13 bases remained unmatched. Germline V gene data show CDR1 as LNHDA and CDR2 as SQIVND (reference sequence).